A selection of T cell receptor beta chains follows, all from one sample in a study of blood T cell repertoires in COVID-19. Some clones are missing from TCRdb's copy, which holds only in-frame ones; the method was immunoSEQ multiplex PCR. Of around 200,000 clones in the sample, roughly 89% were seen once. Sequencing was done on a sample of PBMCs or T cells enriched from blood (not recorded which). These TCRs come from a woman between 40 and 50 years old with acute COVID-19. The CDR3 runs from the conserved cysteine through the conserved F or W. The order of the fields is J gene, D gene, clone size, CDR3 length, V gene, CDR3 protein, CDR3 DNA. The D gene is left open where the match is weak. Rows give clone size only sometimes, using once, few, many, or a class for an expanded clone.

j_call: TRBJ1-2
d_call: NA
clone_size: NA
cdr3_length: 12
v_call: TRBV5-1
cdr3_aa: CASSLEFSGYTF
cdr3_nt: TGCGCCAGCAGCTTGGAATTCTCTGGCTACACCTTC

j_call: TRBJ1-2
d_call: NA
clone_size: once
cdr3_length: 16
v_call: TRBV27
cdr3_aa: CASSFSGVPLGYGYTF
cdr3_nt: TGTGCCAGCAGTTTCTCCGGGGTACCTCTTGGCTATGGCTACACCTTC

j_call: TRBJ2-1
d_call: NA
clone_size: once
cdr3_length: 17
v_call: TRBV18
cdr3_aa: CASSPPRGPSTGNEQFF
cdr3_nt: TGTGCCAGCTCACCACCGCGGGGGCCCTCTACTGGGAATGAGCAGTTCTTC

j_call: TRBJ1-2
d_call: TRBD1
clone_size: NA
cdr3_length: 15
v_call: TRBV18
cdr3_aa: CASSPRRDRGYGYTF
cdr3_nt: TGTGCCAGCTCACCGAGGAGGGACAGGGGTTATGGCTACACCTTC

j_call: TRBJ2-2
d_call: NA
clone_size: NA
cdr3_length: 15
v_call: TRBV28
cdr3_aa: CASSSQVSNTGELFF
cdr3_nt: TGTGCCAGCAGTTCACAGGTATCGAACACCGGGGAGCTGTTTTTT

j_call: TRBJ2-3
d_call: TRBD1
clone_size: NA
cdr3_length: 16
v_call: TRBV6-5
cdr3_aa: CASSYSNQGGTDTQYF
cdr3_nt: TGTGCCAGCAGTTACTCGAATCAGGGGGGCACAGATACGCAGTATTTT

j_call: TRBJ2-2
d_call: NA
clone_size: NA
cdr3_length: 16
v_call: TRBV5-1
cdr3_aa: CASSLARDSNTGELFF
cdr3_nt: TGCGCCAGCAGCTTGGCCCGGGATTCGAACACCGGGGAGCTGTTTTTT

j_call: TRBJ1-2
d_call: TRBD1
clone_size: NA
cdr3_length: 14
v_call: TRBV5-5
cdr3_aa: CASSSPDRAGGYTF
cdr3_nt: TGTGCCAGCAGCTCCCCGGACAGGGCAGGCGGCTACACCTTC

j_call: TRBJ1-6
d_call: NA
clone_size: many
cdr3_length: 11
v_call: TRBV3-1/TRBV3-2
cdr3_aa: CASSQGYLLHF
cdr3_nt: TGTGCCAGCAGCCAAGGCTACCTCCTCCACTTT

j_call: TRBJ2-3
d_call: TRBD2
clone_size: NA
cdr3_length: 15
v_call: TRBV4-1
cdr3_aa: CASSRTSGPLDTQYF
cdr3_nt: TGCGCCAGCAGCCGGACTAGCGGGCCATTAGATACGCAGTATTTT

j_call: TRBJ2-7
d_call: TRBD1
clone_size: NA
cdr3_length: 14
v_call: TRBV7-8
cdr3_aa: CASSLAGQGVAQYF
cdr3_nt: TGTGCCAGCAGCTTGGCGGGACAGGGTGTCGCGCAGTACTTC

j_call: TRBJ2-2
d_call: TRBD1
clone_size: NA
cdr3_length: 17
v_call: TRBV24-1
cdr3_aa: CATSETGTGINTGELFF
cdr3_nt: TGTGCCACCAGTGAAACGGGGACAGGCATTAACACCGGGGAGCTGTTTTTT

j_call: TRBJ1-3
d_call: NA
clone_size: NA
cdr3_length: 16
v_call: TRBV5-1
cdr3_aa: CASSPHFGGVGNTIYF
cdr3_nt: TGCGCCAGCAGCCCCCATTTTGGGGGCGTTGGAAACACCATATATTTT

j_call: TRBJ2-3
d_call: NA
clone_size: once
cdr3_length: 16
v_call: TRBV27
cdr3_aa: CASSFIKPGGTDTQYF
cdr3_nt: TGTGCCAGCAGTTTCATCAAGCCGGGGGGCACAGATACGCAGTATTTT

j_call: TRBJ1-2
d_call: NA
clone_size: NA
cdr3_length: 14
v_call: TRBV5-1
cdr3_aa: CASRNKTGSYGYTF
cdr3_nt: TGCGCCAGCAGGAACAAGACAGGCAGCTATGGCTACACCTTC

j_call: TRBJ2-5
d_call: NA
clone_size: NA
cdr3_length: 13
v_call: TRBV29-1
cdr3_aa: CSVRGGRGETQYF
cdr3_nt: TGCAGCGTGAGGGGGGGACGGGGAGAGACCCAGTACTTC

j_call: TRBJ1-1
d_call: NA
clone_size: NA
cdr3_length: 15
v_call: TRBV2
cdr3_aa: CASLPLIDRNTEAFF
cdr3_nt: TGTGCCAGTCTCCCCCTCATAGACAGGAACACTGAAGCTTTCTTT

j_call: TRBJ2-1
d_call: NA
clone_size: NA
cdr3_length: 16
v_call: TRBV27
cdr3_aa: CASSLHREISYNEQFF
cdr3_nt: TGTGCCAGCAGTCTCCACAGGGAAATCTCCTACAATGAGCAGTTCTTC

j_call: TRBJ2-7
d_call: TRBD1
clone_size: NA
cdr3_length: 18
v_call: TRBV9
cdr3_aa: CASSVGPQGRGISYEQYF
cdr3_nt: TGTGCCAGCAGCGTCGGCCCACAGGGGAGAGGGATCTCCTACGAGCAGTACTTC

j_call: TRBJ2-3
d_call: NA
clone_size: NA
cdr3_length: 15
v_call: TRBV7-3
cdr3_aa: CASSKRTGSTDTQYF
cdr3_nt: TGTGCCAGCAGCAAACGCACAGGGAGCACAGATACGCAGTATTTT

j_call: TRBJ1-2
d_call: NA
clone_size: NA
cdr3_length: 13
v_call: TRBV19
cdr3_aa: CASSISLNYGYTF
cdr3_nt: TGTGCCAGTAGTATCAGTCTCAACTATGGCTACACCTTC

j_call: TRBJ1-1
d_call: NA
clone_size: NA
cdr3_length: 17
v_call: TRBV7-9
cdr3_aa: CASSSIHRAPTNTEAFF
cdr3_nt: TGTGCCAGCAGCTCCATCCACAGGGCTCCCACGAACACTGAAGCTTTCTTT

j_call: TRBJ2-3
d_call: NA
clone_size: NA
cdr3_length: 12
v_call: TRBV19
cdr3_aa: CASSGTGQFIHF
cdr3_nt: TGTGCCAGTAGTGGGACCGGACAGTTTATACATTTT

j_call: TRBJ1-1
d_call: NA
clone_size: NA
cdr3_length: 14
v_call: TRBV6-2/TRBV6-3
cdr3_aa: CASSYPTQNTEAFF
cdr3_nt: TGTGCCAGCAGTTACCCGACACAGAACACTGAAGCTTTCTTT

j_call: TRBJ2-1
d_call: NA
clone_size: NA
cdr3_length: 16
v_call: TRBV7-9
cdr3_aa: CASSPRLGHAYNEQFF
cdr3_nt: TGTGCCAGCAGCCCCAGACTAGGCCATGCCTACAATGAGCAGTTCTTC

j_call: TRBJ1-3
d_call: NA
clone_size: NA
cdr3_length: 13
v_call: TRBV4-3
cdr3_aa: CASSQLQGSGIYF
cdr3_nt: TGCGCCAGCAGCCAGCTACAGGGTTCCGGCATATATTTT

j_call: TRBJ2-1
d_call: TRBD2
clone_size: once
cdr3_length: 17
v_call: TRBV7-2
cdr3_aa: CASSLDLAGGRRNEQFF
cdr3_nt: TGTGCCAGCAGCTTAGATCTAGCGGGAGGCCGTAGGAATGAGCAGTTCTTC

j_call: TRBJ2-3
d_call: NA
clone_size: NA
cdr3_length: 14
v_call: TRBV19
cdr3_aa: CASSLGTHTDTQYF
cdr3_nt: TGTGCCAGTAGTCTGGGGACTCACACAGATACGCAGTATTTT